Listed here are 27 T cell receptor beta chains from one sample, sequenced in a study of blood T cell repertoires in COVID-19 (dated by TCRdb to about 2020). Library preparation used the immunoSEQ multiplex PCR assay. The immuneACCESS repertoire file appears here via TCRdb, limited to in-frame rearrangements. These files lack a portion of the clones; in checked studies, under half of the deficit traces to unresolved V genes, and the cause of the others is not known. The sample table shows approximately 81,000 clones, and approximately 90% are seen once. The ten largest clones represent more than 0.95% of the sample. Sequencing used PBMCs or T cells enriched from blood (not recorded which). These receptors all stem from a woman in her forties or fifties with acute COVID-19.

This rearrangement joins TRBV9 to TRBJ2-7, with D possibly TRBD1 on 6 matching bases. Germline CDR1 and CDR2: SGDLS and YYNGEE. Trimming took 4 bases from V and 5 from J, leaving 10 bases between them. The CDR3 length is 12 residues. CDR3 coding DNA: TGTGCCAGCAGCAAAAGGGACAACGAGCAGTACTTC. This sequence encodes CASSKRDNEQYF.

The chain recombines TRBV18 with TRBJ2-1; tentatively, D is TRBD1 (6 bases). The V gene's germline CDR1 is KGHSH and CDR2 LQKENI. Trimming cost V 2 bases and J 9 bases, with 14 bases left between them. This CDR3 has 14 residues. The CDR3 DNA is TGTGCCAGCTCACCAGAGACAGGTATCGGTGAGCAGTTCTTC. Amino acid sequence: CASSPETGIGEQFF.

The V gene is TRBV10-3, the J gene TRBJ1-3; no clear D gene. CDR3 length: 15 residues. The V gene lost 3 bases and the J gene lost 0 bases, with 9 bases spanning the gap. In germline, CDR1 is ENHRY, CDR2 SYGVKD. This CDR3 reads CAISDSLDSGNTIYF. CDR3 nucleotide sequence: TGTGCCATCAGTGACAGTCTCGACTCTGGAAACACCATATATTTT.

The genes are TRBV27 and TRBJ2-1, with a weak D call TRBD1 (5 bases). The V end lost 4 bases, the J end lost 9 bases, and 10 bases lay between the germline ends. The CDR3 totals 12 residues. Per the germline V gene, CDR1 is MNHEY and CDR2 is SMNVEV (reference sequence). This CDR3 is CASSSTVTEQFF. The CDR3 DNA is TGTGCCAGCAGTTCGACAGTAACTGAGCAGTTCTTC.

The rearrangement links TRBV11-3 to TRBJ1-4; 7 bases fit TRBD1. Germline V gene sequence: CDR1 SGHNT, CDR2 YENEEA. CDR3 size: 16 residues. The junction had 6 bases not matched to a gene; V was cut back by 1 base and J by 4 bases. For the CDR3, the DNA is TGTGCCAGCAGCTTAGGCTGGACAGGAGGTAATGAAAAACTGTTTTTT. Translating gives CASSLGWTGGNEKLFF.

This clone was detected only once. The CDR3 DNA reads as TGTGCCATCAGTGCTCAGGGTTTAGACACCATATATTTT. Translating gives CAISAQGLDTIYF. This chain uses TRBV10-3 with TRBJ1-3; a possible D gene is TRBD1 (5 bases). Germline V gives CDR1 ENHRY, CDR2 SYGVKD. The CDR3 covers 13 residues. V was shortened by 4 bases and J by 8 bases, with 12 bases between the two germline ends.

The rearrangement links TRBV7-3 to TRBJ2-5; TRBD1 aligns across 7 bases. This CDR3 is built from 14 residues. V shed 5 bases, J shed 1 base, and the junction held 4 bases outside the gene matches. The germline V gene has CDR1 SGHTA and CDR2 FQGTGA. DNA of the CDR3: TGTGCCAGCAGCCAGACAGGGACCCAAGAGACCCAGTACTTC. This gives the protein CASSQTGTQETQYF.

Comment on this clone: Different DNA sequences within this sample yield the same CDR3. This chain's CDR3 is CASSPGNTGELFF. The DNA for the CDR3 is TGTGCCAGCAGCCCAGGAAACACCGGGGAGCTGTTTTTT. The chain employs TRBV11-2 and TRBJ2-2; D unresolved. V gave up 5 bases and J gave up 2 bases, with 6 bases separating them. In germline, CDR1 is SGHAT, CDR2 FQNNGV. The CDR3 runs to 13 residues.

This chain connects TRBV10-1 to TRBJ2-1; D remains ambiguous. Germline V CDR1 and CDR2: WNHNN, SYGVQD (reference sequence). V was trimmed by 6 bases and J by 2 bases, leaving 8 bases between them. The CDR3 consists of 13 residues. CDR3 loop: CASRVPTYNEQFF. In DNA form, the CDR3 reads TGCGCCAGCAGGGTTCCTACCTACAATGAGCAGTTCTTC.

The DNA for the CDR3 is TGTGCCACCAGTGATACCGGGACTAGCGGGAGGTTTACCGGGGAGCTGTTTTTT. Translating it yields CATSDTGTSGRFTGELFF. The rearrangement joins TRBV24-1 to TRBJ2-2; 15 nucleotides align to TRBD2. The CDR3 length is 18 residues. The germline gives CDR1 KGHDR, CDR2 SFDVKD. V shed 3 bases and J 5 bases; nucleotides not matched to a gene: 6.

The rearrangement links TRBV7-2 to TRBJ1-4; 7 bases fit TRBD1. J gave up 0 bases and V 5 bases, and 0 bases lay outside the gene matches. The germline CDR1 and CDR2 sequences are SGHTA and FQGNSA. The CDR3 has 14 residues. The CDR3 coding sequence is TGTGCCAGCAGCGGGACAGCAACTAATGAAAAACTGTTTTTT. This gives the protein CASSGTATNEKLFF. The full variable domain, rest sourced from reference TRBV7-2 and TRBJ1-4, is GAGVSQSPSNKVTEKGKDVELRCDPISGHTALYWYRQSLGQGLEFLIYFQGNSAPDKSGLPSDRFSAERTGGSVSTLTIQRTQQEDSAVYLCASSGTATNEKLFFGSGTQLSVL.

This chain joins TRBV24-1 and TRBJ2-2; 9 bases align to TRBD1. Germline-derived CDR1 and CDR2 are KGHDR and SFDVKD. V was clipped by 3 bases and J by 5 bases; unmatched bases: 6. CDR3 length: 16 amino acids. The CDR3 loop is CATSDAGTGPTGELFF. CDR3 DNA: TGTGCCACCAGTGATGCCGGGACAGGGCCAACCGGGGAGCTGTTTTTT.

This clone was found once. The chain has TRBV5-6 and TRBJ1-2, with D uncertain. The germline V gene has CDR1 SGHDT and CDR2 YYEEEE. This CDR3 has 12 amino acids. V was clipped by 0 bases and J by 5 bases, with 5 bases between them. CDR3 sequence reads: CASSLGEYGYTF. DNA of the CDR3: TGTGCCAGCAGCTTGGGAGAATATGGCTACACCTTC.

The chain couples TRBV27 to TRBJ2-1; 7 nucleotides line up with TRBD2. Germline-derived CDR1 and CDR2 are MNHEY and SMNVEV (reference sequence). The CDR3 is made up of 14 amino acids. The J segment lost 4 bases and the V segment lost 6 bases, leaving 6 bases of the junction unmatched. The CDR3 region is CASRRLADYNEQFF. CDR3 nucleotides: TGTGCCAGCAGGCGACTAGCCGATTACAATGAGCAGTTCTTC.

This clone was recorded a few times. The chain is built from TRBV9 and TRBJ2-5; 7 bases line up with TRBD2. The CDR3 loop spans 13 amino acids. In germline, CDR1 is SGDLS, CDR2 YYNGEE. After removal of 4 bases from V and 5 bases from J, the junction contained 5 bases not matched to a gene. In DNA, the CDR3 is TGTGCCAGCAGCATTAGGGGAGGGGAGACCCAGTACTTC. Its translation is CASSIRGGETQYF.

V and J are TRBV5-1 and TRBJ1-1; possibly TRBD1 for D (5 bases). Between the trimmed V and J ends, which lost 1 base and 7 bases, there was a span of 17 bases. CDR3 size: 15 residues. Germline lookup yields CDR1 SGHRS and CDR2 YFSETQ. As DNA, the CDR3 is TGCGCCAGCAGCTTGAGTGCAGGGCTTTACTTTGAAGCTTTCTTT. Protein sequence: CASSLSAGLYFEAFF.

The chain uses TRBV7-6 and TRBJ2-1; TRBD2 might be the D (5 bases). The germline V gene has CDR1 SGHVS and CDR2 FNYEAQ. V gave up 5 bases and J gave up 1 base, with 12 bases separating them. CDR3 size: 15 residues. The CDR3 sequence: CASSPNGGSYNEQFF. The CDR3 nucleotides are TGTGCCAGCAGCCCAAACGGCGGGTCCTACAATGAGCAGTTCTTC.

The chain joins TRBV5-4 to TRBJ2-7; D is unresolved. The V end lost 4 bases, the J end lost 1 base, and 9 bases lay between the germline ends. The CDR3 is 13 amino acids. Per the germline V gene, CDR1 is SGHNT and CDR2 is YYREEE (reference sequence). The CDR3, as DNA: TGTGCCAGCAGCCCGGGTGCGTCCTACGAGCAGTACTTC. Protein sequence: CASSPGASYEQYF.

The chain is built from TRBV30 and TRBJ2-7; TRBD2 matches at 12 bases. V trimming: 2 bases; J trimming: 0 bases; junction bases outside the gene matches: 11. Germline values: CDR1 GTSNPN, CDR2 SVGIG (reference sequence). The CDR3 is 18 residues long. The CDR3: CAWSRYHLAGGPSYEQYF. For the CDR3, the DNA is TGTGCCTGGAGTCGATACCACCTAGCGGGAGGGCCCTCCTACGAGCAGTACTTC.

The chain couples TRBV5-1 to TRBJ2-5; 10 positions agree with TRBD2. The CDR3 has 14 amino acids. Germline trimming cut 5 bases from V and 4 bases from J; bases unmatched to any gene: 5. From germline, CDR1 is SGHRS and CDR2 YFSETQ. The DNA for the CDR3 is TGCGCCAGCAGGTCTAGCGGGAGCGGAGAGACCCAGTACTTC. This gives the protein CASRSSGSGETQYF.

V and J are TRBV10-1 and TRBJ2-3; tentatively, D is TRBD2 (6 bases). CDR3 length: 15 residues. The germline V and J ends were trimmed by 3 bases and 3 bases, with 13 bases remaining between them. Germline values: CDR1 WNHNN, CDR2 SYGVQD (reference sequence). For the CDR3, the DNA is TGCGCCAGCAGTGACCGGGGACTGACGACAGATACGCAGTATTTT. It yields the protein CASSDRGLTTDTQYF.

This clone has a single count. This sequence joins TRBV6-5 and TRBJ2-1; D perhaps matches TRBD1 (6 bases). Germline CDR1 reads MNHEY; CDR2 reads SVGAGI. The ends were cut back, 2 bases at V and 9 bases at J, with 14 bases in the middle. The CDR3 sequence is 14 residues long. The CDR3 spells CASSYSLTGIEQFF. The CDR3 DNA reads TGTGCCAGCAGTTACAGTTTAACAGGGATTGAGCAGTTCTTC.

The count of this clone is one. In DNA form, the CDR3 reads TGTGCCAGCAGTGAACAGAGCGGGGCAGATACGCAGTATTTT. Protein sequence: CASSEQSGADTQYF. This chain links TRBV6-1 with TRBJ2-3; TRBD2 aligns across 7 bases. Losses at the gene ends were 2 bases for V and 4 bases for J; bases not matched to a gene: 3. The germline V gene encodes CDR1 MNHNS and CDR2 SASEGT. This CDR3 has 14 residues.

This sequence joins TRBV6-5 and TRBJ2-1; a possible D gene is TRBD2 (5 bases). CDR1 MNHEY and CDR2 SVGAGI come from the germline V gene. There are 13 residues in the CDR3. With 2 bases removed from V and 7 bases from J, the gap between germline ends came to 9 bases. CDR3: CASSYRRGNEQFF. CDR3 sequence (DNA): TGTGCCAGCAGTTACCGTCGGGGAAATGAGCAGTTCTTC.

The chain combines TRBV6-4 with TRBJ2-3, with D possibly being TRBD2 (6 bases). CDR3 length: 15 amino acids. The germline V and J ends were trimmed by 0 bases and 5 bases, with 12 bases remaining between them. CDR1 MRHNA and CDR2 SNTAGT come from the germline V gene. The CDR3 DNA reads as TGTGCCAGCAGTGACTCTGCTAGCGAGGTAGATACGCAGTATTTT. Protein sequence: CASSDSASEVDTQYF.

This chain joins TRBV6-5 and TRBJ2-5; maybe TRBD2 (6 bases). The CDR3 runs 14 residues. Trimming removed 5 bases from V and 2 bases from J, with 12 bases in between. Per germline, CDR1 MNHEY and CDR2 SVGAGI. For the CDR3, the DNA is TGTGCCAGCAGTCGGATTAGCGGTCAAGAGACCCAGTACTTC. As protein: CASSRISGQETQYF.

As DNA, the CDR3 is TGTGCCAGCAGTCAGGACAGGCCCTCCGGGCTTGAGCAGTTCTTC. Its protein is CASSQDRPSGLEQFF. The J gene is TRBJ2-1, the V gene TRBV7-2; 7 bases map to TRBD1. This CDR3 has 15 residues. Germline assignment: CDR1 SGHTA and CDR2 FQGNSA. Unmatched junction bases numbered 14, after V lost 6 bases and J lost 9 bases.